This entry lists 5 T cell receptor beta chains sequenced from one sample in a study of blood T cell repertoires in COVID-19. TCRdb's copy holds only in-frame clones and misses some; the assay was immunoSEQ multiplex PCR. The sample carries some 250,000 clones, over 80% recorded once. Sequences were obtained from peripheral blood. The receptors derive from a man younger than 45 who had recovered from COVID-19.

The J gene is TRBJ1-4, the V gene TRBV18; weak D call: TRBD1 (6 bases). The CDR3 contains 13 residues. The V gene lost 4 bases and the J gene lost 8 bases, with 11 bases spanning the gap. CDR1 and CDR2 (germline): KGHSH, LQKENI. The CDR3 DNA reads as TGTGCCAGCTCACAGGGGGACATGGAAAAACTGTTTTTT. It encodes CASSQGDMEKLFF.

The chain combines TRBV6-4 with TRBJ2-3, with TRBD1 identical over 8 bases. The CDR3 is made up of 15 amino acids. J lost 4 bases, V lost 2 bases, and 5 bases had no gene match. Germline V gene lookup returns CDR1 MRHNA and CDR2 SNTAGT. The CDR3 DNA reads as TGTGCCAGCAGTGACCAGGCAGGGGGCTCAGATACGCAGTATTTT. It codes for CASSDQAGGSDTQYF.

This sequence joins TRBV18 and TRBJ1-2, with a weak D call TRBD1 (5 bases). The CDR3 contains 15 residues. CDR1 is KGHSH, CDR2 LQKENI, per germline. V lost 3 bases, J lost 0 bases, and 11 bases lay in between. The CDR3 nucleotides are TGTGCCAGCTCACCCCTCCAGGGTGCTAACTATGGCTACACCTTC. This gives the protein CASSPLQGANYGYTF.

The V gene is TRBV6-5, the J gene TRBJ1-1; D unresolved. The V gene's germline CDR1 is MNHEY and CDR2 SVGAGI. This CDR3 spans 14 amino acids. Trimming stripped 7 bases from V and 0 bases from J, with 12 bases between. CDR3 nucleotide sequence: TGTGCCAGCACGTTGGGCAGATTGAACACTGAAGCTTTCTTT. Its protein product is CASTLGRLNTEAFF.

The chain couples TRBV11-2 to TRBJ1-2; TRBD1 matches 9 bases. V shed 7 bases and J 1 base; nucleotides not matched to a gene: 16. The CDR3 consists of 18 residues. The germline gives CDR1 SGHAT, CDR2 FQNNGV. The CDR3 DNA sequence: TGTGCCAGCACCGCTCAAAAGACAGGGGGGCAAAGTAACTATGGCTACACCTTC. Translated: CASTAQKTGGQSNYGYTF.